This TCR beta chain is from a study of blood T cell repertoires in COVID-19. Study-wide background: PBMCs, B-cell-depleted T cells, or T cells were the source of the cDNA or gDNA that made up the material.

Per the original data handling: Reference gene primers were amplified, and this amplification served to estimate nucleated cell counts. TCRdb's table, derived via immunoSEQ multiplex PCR, lists solely in-frame clones and lacks some. The V and J calls and clone size are taken from that table; D and trimming were inferred from the DNA. The sample has tens of thousands of clones, 82% seen once. Trimming pared 3 bases from V and 3 bases from J, leaving 17 bases between. Germline V gene lookup returns CDR1 KGHSH and CDR2 LQKENI. CDR3 size: 16 residues. A single count supports this clone. The gene calls are TRBV18 and TRBJ1-2; D not certain. Sequenced input: peripheral blood. This TCR came from a woman aged 60-70 years with acute or convalescent COVID-19. The DNA for the CDR3 is TGTGCCAGCTCACCCGTCCCGGGAACGGCTTACTATGGCTACACCTTC. Protein: CASSPVPGTAYYGYTF.